The next 8 T cell receptor beta chains were all read from a single sample in a study of PD-1 blockade in classical Hodgkin lymphoma. The sample's time point: cycle 4 day 1 (C4D1), after more than five weeks of nivolumab. Every one of the patients relapsed after autologous stem cell transplantation (brentuximab vedotin exposure was variable). Purification of CD4+ T cells from thawed PBMCs was achieved by magnetic negative selection. The repertoire was sequenced with immunoSEQ multiplex PCR; TCRdb's copy has only in-frame clones and lacks some. The data contain around 18,000 clones, roughly four fifths of them singletons. The starting material was CD4+ T cells from blood, obtained before the fourth cycle of nivolumab. Source of these receptors: a human donor with classical Hodgkin lymphoma.

The chain employs TRBV4-1 and TRBJ2-3; possible D gene TRBD2, 6 bases. Trimming stripped 0 bases from V and 4 bases from J, with 20 bases between. Germline V gives CDR1 MGHRA, CDR2 YSYEKL. The CDR3 is made up of 18 amino acids. The CDR3 loop reads CASSQDGTALTGADTQYF. CDR3 nucleotide sequence: TGCGCCAGCAGCCAAGATGGTACAGCCCTAACGGGGGCAGATACGCAGTATTTT.

The chain has TRBV5-6 and TRBJ2-5; D gene ambiguous. The CDR3 totals 13 residues. The V and J ends lost 3 bases and 0 bases respectively, with 6 bases between them. CDR1 and CDR2 from the germline V gene are SGHDT and YYEEEE. This chain's CDR3 is CASSSKYQETQYF. Written as DNA, the CDR3 is TGTGCCAGCAGCTCTAAGTACCAAGAGACCCAGTACTTC.

The chain joins TRBV5-1 to TRBJ2-1; D gene unclear. CDR1 and CDR2 (germline): SGHRS, YFSETQ. The V gene lost 5 bases and the J gene lost 5 bases, with 11 bases spanning the gap. This CDR3 has 13 amino acids. CDR3 nucleotide sequence: TGCGCCAGCAGTTCGGCACAAGACAATGAGCAGTTCTTC. Translation: CASSSAQDNEQFF. The entire variable domain, with the rest obtained from reference TRBV5-1 and TRBJ2-1, is as follows: KAGVTQTPRYLIKTRGQQVTLSCSPISGHRSVSWYQQTPGQGLQFLFEYFSETQRNKGNFPGRFSGRQFSNSRSEMNVSTLELGDSALYLCASSSAQDNEQFFGPGTRLTVL.

V and J are TRBV7-2 and TRBJ2-3, with D hard to call. CDR3 length: 13 residues. V was trimmed by 2 bases and J by 4 bases, leaving 7 bases between them. Germline V gene lookup returns CDR1 SGHTA and CDR2 FQGNSA. CDR3 bases: TGTGCCAGCAGCTTAAACGCCCCAGATACGCAGTATTTT. Amino acid sequence: CASSLNAPDTQYF.

The rearrangement joins TRBV1 to TRBJ1-3. TRBV1 is designated a pseudogene. The CDR3 loop spans 18 amino acids. CDR3 sequence (DNA): TGCACCAGCAGCCAAGATTGGTCCCGATGCCACTCTGGAAACACCATATATTTT. This encodes CTSSQDWSRCHSGNTIYF.

The V gene is TRBV7-9, the J gene TRBJ2-7, with no clear D. Germline V gene data show CDR1 as SEHNR and CDR2 as FQNEAQ (reference sequence). V shed 5 bases and J shed 5 bases, with 10 bases lying between them. The CDR3 extends over 12 amino acids. CDR3 in amino acids: CASSLPENEQYV. CDR3 coding DNA: TGTGCCAGCAGCCTACCCGAGAACGAGCAGTACGTC.

The CDR3 spells CASSWTGGGYEQYF. In DNA form, the CDR3 reads TGTGCCAGCAGCTGGACAGGGGGCGGTTACGAGCAGTACTTC. The chain couples TRBV7-2 to TRBJ2-7; 11 bases map to TRBD1. This CDR3 has 14 amino acids. Trimming removed 4 bases from V and 4 bases from J; junction bases left unmatched: 3. Germline CDR1 and CDR2: SGHTA and FQGNSA.

The chain employs TRBV6-1 and TRBJ1-3; D ambiguous. This CDR3 region has 13 residues. CDR1 MNHNS and CDR2 SASEGT come from the germline V gene. V lost 1 base, J lost 4 bases, and 5 bases lay in between. The CDR3 loop reads CASSEVRGNTIYF. The DNA of the CDR3 is TGTGCCAGCAGTGAAGTACGCGGAAACACCATATATTTT.